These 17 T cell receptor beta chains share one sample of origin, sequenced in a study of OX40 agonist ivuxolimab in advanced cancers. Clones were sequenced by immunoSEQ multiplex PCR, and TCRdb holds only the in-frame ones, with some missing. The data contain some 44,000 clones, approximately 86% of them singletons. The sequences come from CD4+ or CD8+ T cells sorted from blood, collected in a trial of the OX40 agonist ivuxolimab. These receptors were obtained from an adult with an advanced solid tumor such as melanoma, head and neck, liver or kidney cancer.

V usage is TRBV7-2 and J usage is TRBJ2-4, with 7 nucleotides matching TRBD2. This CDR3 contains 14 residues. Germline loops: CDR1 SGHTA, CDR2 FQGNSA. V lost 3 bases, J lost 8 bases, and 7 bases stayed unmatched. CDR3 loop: CASSLGVTSDIQYF. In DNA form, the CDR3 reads TGTGCCAGCAGCTTGGGGGTCACTAGCGACATTCAGTACTTC. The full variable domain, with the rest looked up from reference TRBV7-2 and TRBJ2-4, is GAGVSQSPSNKVTEKGKDVELRCDPISGHTALYWYRQSLGQGLEFLIYFQGNSAPDKSGLPSDRFSAERTGGSVSTLTIQRTQQEDSAVYLCASSLGVTSDIQYFGAGTRLSVL.

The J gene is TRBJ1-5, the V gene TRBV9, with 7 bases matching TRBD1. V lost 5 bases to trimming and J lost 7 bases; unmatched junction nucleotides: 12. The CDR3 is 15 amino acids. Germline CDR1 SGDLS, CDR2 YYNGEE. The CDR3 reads CASRHTGTVSQPQHF. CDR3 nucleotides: TGTGCCAGCAGACACACCGGGACAGTTTCGCAGCCCCAGCATTTT.

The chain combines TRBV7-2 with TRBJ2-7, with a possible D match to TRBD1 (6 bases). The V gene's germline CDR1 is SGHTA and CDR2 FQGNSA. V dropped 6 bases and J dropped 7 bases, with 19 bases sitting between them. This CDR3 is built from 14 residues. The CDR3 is CASRDSPVVGEQYF. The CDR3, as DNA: TGTGCCAGCAGGGACAGCCCAGTGGTAGGGGAGCAGTACTTC. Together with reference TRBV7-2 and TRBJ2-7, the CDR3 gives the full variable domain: GAGVSQSPSNKVTEKGKDVELRCDPISGHTALYWYRQSLGQGLEFLIYFQGNSAPDKSGLPSDRFSAERTGGSVSTLTIQRTQQEDSAVYLCASRDSPVVGEQYFGPGTRLTVT.

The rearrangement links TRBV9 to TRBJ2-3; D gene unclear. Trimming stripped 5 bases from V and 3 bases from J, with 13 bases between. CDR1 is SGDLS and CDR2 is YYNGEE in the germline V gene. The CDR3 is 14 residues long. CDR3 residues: CASSQILRTDTQYF. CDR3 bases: TGTGCCAGCAGTCAGATCCTTAGGACAGATACGCAGTATTTT.

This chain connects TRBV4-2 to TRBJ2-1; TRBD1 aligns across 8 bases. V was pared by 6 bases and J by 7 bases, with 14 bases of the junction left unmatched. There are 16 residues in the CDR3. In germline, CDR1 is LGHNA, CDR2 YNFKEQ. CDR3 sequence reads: CASSQMPGQAVNEQFF. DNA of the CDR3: TGTGCCAGCAGTCAGATGCCGGGACAGGCGGTTAATGAGCAGTTCTTC.

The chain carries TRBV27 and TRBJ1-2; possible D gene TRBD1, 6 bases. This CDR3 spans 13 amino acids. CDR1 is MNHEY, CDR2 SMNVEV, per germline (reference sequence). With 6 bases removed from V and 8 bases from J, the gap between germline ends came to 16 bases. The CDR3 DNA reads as TGTGCCAGCAGATACACAGGGAGGGGAGGCTACACCTTC. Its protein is CASRYTGRGGYTF.

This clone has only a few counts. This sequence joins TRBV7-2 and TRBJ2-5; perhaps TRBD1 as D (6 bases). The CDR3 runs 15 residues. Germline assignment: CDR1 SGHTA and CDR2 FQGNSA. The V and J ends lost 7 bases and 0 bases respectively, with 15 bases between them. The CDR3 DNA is TGTGCCAGCACCTCCCGCAGGGGAAACCAAGAGACCCAGTACTTC. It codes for CASTSRRGNQETQYF.

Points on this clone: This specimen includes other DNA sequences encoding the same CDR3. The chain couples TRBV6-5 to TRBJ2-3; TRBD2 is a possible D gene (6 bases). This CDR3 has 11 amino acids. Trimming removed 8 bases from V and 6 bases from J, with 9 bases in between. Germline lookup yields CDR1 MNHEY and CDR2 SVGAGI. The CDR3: CASSRGDTQYF. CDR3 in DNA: TGTGCCAGCTCCCGGGGGGATACGCAGTATTTT.

CDR3 nucleotide sequence: TGTGCCAGCTCTCAAGGACAGGGTGTTAACACTGAAGCTTTCTTT. It specifies CASSQGQGVNTEAFF. The chain recombines TRBV18 with TRBJ1-1, with 8 positions matching TRBD1. CDR3 size: 15 residues. With 6 bases clipped from V and 2 bases from J, the junction kept 8 bases outside the gene matches. Germline V gives CDR1 KGHSH, CDR2 LQKENI.

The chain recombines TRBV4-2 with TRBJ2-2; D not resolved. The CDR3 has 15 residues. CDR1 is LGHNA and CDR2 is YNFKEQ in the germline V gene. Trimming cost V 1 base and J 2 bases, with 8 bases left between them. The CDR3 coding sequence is TGTGCCAGCAGCCAAGCGGCGACCAACACCGGGGAGCTGTTTTTT. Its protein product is CASSQAATNTGELFF.

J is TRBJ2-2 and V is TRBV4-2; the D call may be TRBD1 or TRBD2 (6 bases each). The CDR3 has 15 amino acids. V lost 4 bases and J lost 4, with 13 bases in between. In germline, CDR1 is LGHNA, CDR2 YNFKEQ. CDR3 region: CASSLRWGATGELFF. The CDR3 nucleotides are TGTGCCAGCAGCCTGCGTTGGGGGGCCACCGGGGAGCTGTTTTTT.

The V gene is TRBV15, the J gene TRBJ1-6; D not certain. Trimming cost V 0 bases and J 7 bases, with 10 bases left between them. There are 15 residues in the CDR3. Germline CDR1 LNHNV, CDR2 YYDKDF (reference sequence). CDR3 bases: TGTGCCACCAGCAGAGATTGGCAACCGAATTCACCCCTCCACTTT. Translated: CATSRDWQPNSPLHF.

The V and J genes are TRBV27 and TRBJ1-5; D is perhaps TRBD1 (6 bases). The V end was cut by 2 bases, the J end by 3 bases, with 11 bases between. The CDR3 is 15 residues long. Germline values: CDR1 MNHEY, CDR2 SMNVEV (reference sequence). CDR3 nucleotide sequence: TGTGCCAGCAGTTTAGGAACAGGGCTCAATCAGCCCCAGCATTTT. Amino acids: CASSLGTGLNQPQHF.

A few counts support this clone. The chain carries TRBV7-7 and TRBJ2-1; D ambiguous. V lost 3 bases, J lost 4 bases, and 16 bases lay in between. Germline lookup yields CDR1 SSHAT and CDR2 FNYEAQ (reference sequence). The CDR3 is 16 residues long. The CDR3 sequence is CASSFAPLPKYNEQFF. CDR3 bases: TGTGCCAGCAGCTTTGCCCCACTTCCGAAGTACAATGAGCAGTTCTTC.

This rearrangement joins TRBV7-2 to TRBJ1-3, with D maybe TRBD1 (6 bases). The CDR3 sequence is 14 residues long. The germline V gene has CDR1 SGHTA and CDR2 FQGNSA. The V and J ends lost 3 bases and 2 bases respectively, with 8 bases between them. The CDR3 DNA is TGTGCCAGCAGCTTCGACAGGACTGGAAACACCATATATTTT. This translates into CASSFDRTGNTIYF.

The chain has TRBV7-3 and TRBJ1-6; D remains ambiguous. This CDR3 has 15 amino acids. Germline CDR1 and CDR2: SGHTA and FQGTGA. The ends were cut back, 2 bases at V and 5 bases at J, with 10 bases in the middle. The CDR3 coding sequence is TGTGCCAGCAGCTTACTTGGGCAGAATAATTCACCCCTCCACTTT. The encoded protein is CASSLLGQNNSPLHF.

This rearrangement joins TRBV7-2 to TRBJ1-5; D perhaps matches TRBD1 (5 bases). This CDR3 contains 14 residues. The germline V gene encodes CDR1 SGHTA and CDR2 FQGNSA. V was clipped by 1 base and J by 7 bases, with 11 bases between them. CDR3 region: CASSLEGWGQPQHF. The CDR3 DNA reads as TGTGCCAGCAGCTTAGAAGGATGGGGCCAGCCCCAGCATTTT.